The next 23 T cell receptor beta chains were all read from a single sample in a study of blood T cell repertoires in COVID-19. Generated by immunoSEQ multiplex PCR, the TCRdb table keeps only in-frame clones and is missing some. Altogether roughly 100,000 clones are present, about four fifths being singletons, with the ten largest covering 11% to 15%. Sequencing was done on a sample of peripheral blood. These receptor sequences come from a woman in her sixties with acute or convalescent COVID-19.

V usage is TRBV3-1 (or the pseudogene TRBV3-2) and J usage is TRBJ2-7; maybe TRBD1 (7 bases). V was pared by 4 bases and J by 1 base, with 20 bases between. CDR3 length equals 17 residues. Germline V gene lookup returns CDR1 LGHDT and CDR2 YNNKEL (reference sequence). CDR3: CASSPQLPGGTSYEQYF. In nucleotides, the CDR3 is TGTGCCAGCAGCCCCCAACTCCCAGGGGGGACGTCCTACGAGCAGTACTTC.

V is TRBV5-5 and J is TRBJ1-3; TRBD1 is a possible D gene (5 bases). Germline assignment: CDR1 SGHKS and CDR2 YYEKEE (reference sequence). The length of the CDR3 is 16 residues. The V end was cut by 2 bases, the J end by 0 bases, with 12 bases between. The CDR3 region has the DNA TGTGCCAGCAGCTTTTCCGGGGGAACCTCTGGAAACACCATATATTTT. This translates into CASSFSGGTSGNTIYF.

The chain is built from TRBV9 and TRBJ2-3; TRBD2 matches at 7 bases. Unmatched junction bases numbered 8, after V lost 3 bases and J lost 4 bases. This CDR3 has 15 residues. CDR1 is SGDLS and CDR2 is YYNGEE in the germline V gene. The CDR3 DNA sequence: TGTGCCAGCAGCGAACTACAGCGGGGTTCAGATACGCAGTATTTT. Translation: CASSELQRGSDTQYF.

The V call is TRBV29-1, the J call TRBJ1-3, with D possibly TRBD1 on 5 matching bases. V shed 4 bases and J shed 9 bases, with 13 bases lying between them. CDR3 length equals 12 residues. Per germline, CDR1 SQVTM and CDR2 ANQGSEA. The chain's CDR3 is CSVAQGLGTIYF. CDR3 nucleotides: TGCAGCGTTGCGCAGGGTTTAGGCACCATATATTTT.

The CDR3 here is CASRDQRGATYEQYF. CDR3 DNA sequence: TGTGCCAGTAGAGATCAGCGGGGGGCCACCTACGAGCAGTACTTC. This rearrangement joins TRBV19 to TRBJ2-7; TRBD2 matches at 9 bases. The V gene's germline CDR1 is LNHDA and CDR2 SQIVND (reference sequence). This CDR3 has 15 amino acids. The V gene end was trimmed by 6 bases and the J gene end by 2 bases; junction bases not matched to a gene: 8.

V is TRBV7-2 and J is TRBJ2-7; TRBD2 matches 8 bases. V lost 0 bases and J lost 5; bases outside the gene matches: 6. CDR1 is SGHTA, CDR2 FQGNSA, per germline. The CDR3 has 15 residues. The CDR3: CASSLAPSGSHEQYF. The DNA for the CDR3 is TGTGCCAGCAGCTTAGCGCCAAGCGGGAGCCACGAGCAGTACTTC.

The chain is built from TRBV10-1 and TRBJ2-1, with 9 positions matching TRBD2. CDR1 is WNHNN, CDR2 SYGVQD, per germline (reference sequence). Trimming took 4 bases from V and 6 from J; bases not matched to a gene: 7. This CDR3 is built from 15 residues. In nucleotides, the CDR3 is TGCGCCAGCAGTGTAGCGGGAGATCCCGGCAATGAGCAGTTCTTC. It translates to CASSVAGDPGNEQFF.

This sequence joins TRBV28 and TRBJ2-7; weak D call: TRBD2 (6 bases). Germline CDR1 MDHEN, CDR2 SYDVKM. Trimming took 7 bases from V and 5 from J, leaving 18 bases between them. The CDR3 covers 14 residues. CDR3 sequence reads: CASTPLGGRNEQYF. The CDR3 DNA sequence: TGTGCCAGCACCCCTTTGGGGGGTAGGAACGAGCAGTACTTC.

This clone has a handful of counts. The genes are TRBV6-6 and TRBJ1-1; D call uncertain. CDR1 and CDR2 from the germline V gene are MNHNY and SVGAGI (reference sequence). The length of the CDR3 is 11 residues. V was clipped by 2 bases and J by 8 bases, with 6 bases between them. This CDR3 is CASSYPGEAFF. The CDR3 DNA sequence: TGTGCCAGCAGTTACCCGGGGGAAGCTTTCTTT.

This chain uses TRBV18 with TRBJ1-2, with 8 positions matching TRBD1. This CDR3 contains 15 residues. The germline gives CDR1 KGHSH, CDR2 LQKENI. Trimming cost V 3 bases and J 4 bases; bases outside gene matches: 7. CDR3 coding DNA: TGTGCCAGCTCACCTTCAGGGGGCGGTGGCTATGGCTACACCTTC. Its protein is CASSPSGGGGYGYTF.

The rearrangement uses TRBV15 and TRBJ2-1, with 7 bases that match TRBD2. V was clipped by 3 bases and J by 9 bases; unmatched bases: 11. CDR3 size: 15 residues. Germline V CDR1 and CDR2: LNHNV, YYDKDF (reference sequence). CDR3 in amino acids: CATSRFFTSDGEQFF. The CDR3 DNA reads as TGTGCCACCAGCAGGTTTTTCACTAGCGACGGTGAGCAGTTCTTC.

This chain connects TRBV20-1 to TRBJ1-6; no definite D call. This CDR3 region has 13 residues. V lost 6 bases, J lost 11 bases, and 17 bases lay in between. The germline gives CDR1 DFQATT, CDR2 SNEGSKA (reference sequence). Written as DNA, the CDR3 is TGCAGTGCAAGTACCCGGGAGGATGCACCCCTCCACTTT. Its translation is CSASTREDAPLHF.

The rearrangement links TRBV2 to TRBJ2-1; 12 bases line up with TRBD2. The germline gives CDR1 SNHLY, CDR2 FYNNEI. V lost 8 bases and J lost 4; bases outside the gene matches: 3. This CDR3 comprises 14 residues. CDR3 amino acids: CASGGTSGYNEQFF. The CDR3 nucleotides read TGTGCCAGCGGAGGGACTAGCGGGTACAATGAGCAGTTCTTC.

This clone was seen only once. V usage is TRBV11-1 and J usage is TRBJ2-6; no definite D call. CDR3 length: 15 amino acids. Trimming took 4 bases from V and 0 from J, leaving 7 bases between them. Germline loops: CDR1 SGHAT, CDR2 FQDESV (reference sequence). This CDR3 is CASSYQLSGANVLTF. CDR3 in DNA: TGTGCCAGCAGCTACCAACTCTCTGGGGCCAACGTCCTGACTTTC.

This sequence joins TRBV6-5 and TRBJ2-1; 7 positions agree with TRBD1. The J segment lost 2 bases and the V segment lost 7 bases, leaving 5 bases of the junction unmatched. Germline CDR1 and CDR2: MNHEY and SVGAGI. CDR3 length: 14 amino acids. This CDR3 is CASKTGLPYNEQFF. Here the CDR3 DNA reads TGTGCCAGCAAGACAGGGCTCCCCTACAATGAGCAGTTCTTC.

The chain carries TRBV28 and TRBJ1-5, with 9 bases fitting TRBD1. CDR3 length equals 15 residues. The V segment lost 3 bases and the J segment 10 bases; nucleotides outside the gene matches: 10. Germline V gene lookup returns CDR1 MDHEN and CDR2 SYDVKM. The CDR3 nucleotides read TGTGCCAGCAGTTTCGGGACAGGGAGGGCCGGCCCCCAGCATTTT. This codes for CASSFGTGRAGPQHF.

The CDR3 region has the DNA TGTGCCAGCAGGGGGACACACATGAACACTGAAGCTTTCTTT. It specifies CASRGTHMNTEAFF. The chain has TRBV6-5 and TRBJ1-1; perhaps TRBD1 as D (6 bases). CDR3 length: 14 residues. Germline values: CDR1 MNHEY, CDR2 SVGAGI. Trimming stripped 6 bases from V and 0 bases from J, with 11 bases between.

The chain links TRBV12-5 to TRBJ1-3; TRBD1 aligns across 7 bases. V dropped 1 base and J dropped 0; count of bases not matched to a gene: 3. Germline V gene data show CDR1 as LGHNT and CDR2 as FRNRAP. The length of the CDR3 is 16 residues. The CDR3 sequence: CASGLGQGFSGNTIYF. The CDR3 bases are TGTGCTAGTGGTTTGGGACAGGGCTTCTCTGGAAACACCATATATTTT. Drawing the rest from reference TRBV12-5 and TRBJ1-3, the complete variable domain is DARVTQTPRHKVTEMGQEVTMRCQPILGHNTVFWYRQTMMQGLELLAYFRNRAPLDDSGMPKDRFSAEMPDATLATLKIQPSEPRDSAVYFCASGLGQGFSGNTIYFGEGSWLTVV.

The V and J genes are TRBV28 and TRBJ1-2, with 7 bases that match TRBD1. Germline loops: CDR1 MDHEN, CDR2 SYDVKM. This CDR3 spans 12 amino acids. The J segment lost 7 bases and the V segment lost 6 bases, leaving 5 bases of the junction unmatched. The CDR3 region is CASRMTGIGYTF. Here the CDR3 DNA reads TGTGCCAGCAGGATGACAGGGATTGGCTACACCTTC.

This chain uses TRBV19 with TRBJ1-1; 7 nucleotides agree with TRBD1. With 3 bases clipped from V and 0 bases from J, the junction kept 7 bases outside the gene matches. The CDR3 sequence is 16 residues long. Germline V gives CDR1 LNHDA, CDR2 SQIVND (reference sequence). The CDR3 loop is CASSMRTGAMNTEAFF. The CDR3 nucleotides are TGTGCCAGTAGTATGAGGACAGGCGCCATGAACACTGAAGCTTTCTTT.

This clone was recorded once. The V gene is TRBV10-3, the J gene TRBJ1-2; D perhaps matches TRBD1 (6 bases). The CDR3 is 16 residues long. Germline assignment: CDR1 ENHRY and CDR2 SYGVKD. Between the trimmed V and J ends, which lost 0 bases and 3 bases, there was a span of 14 bases. The CDR3 spells CAISESTLGGDYGYTF. DNA of the CDR3: TGTGCCATCAGTGAGTCGACGTTAGGGGGGGACTATGGCTACACCTTC.

This rearrangement joins TRBV12-3 or TRBV12-4 to TRBJ1-2; D ambiguous. The CDR3 covers 12 residues. The V end was cut by 4 bases, the J end by 4 bases, with 7 bases between. The DNA for the CDR3 is TGTGCCAGCAGTTCAAACTTCTATGGCTACACCTTC. This codes for CASSSNFYGYTF.

The chain has TRBV5-1 and TRBJ2-5, with TRBD1 as a possible D gene (5 bases). Germline V gives CDR1 SGHRS, CDR2 YFSETQ. V lost 5 bases and J 2 bases, leaving 10 bases between the germline ends. The CDR3 contains 13 residues. CDR3: CASRQRQQETQYF. CDR3 bases: TGCGCCAGCAGACAAAGACAGCAAGAGACCCAGTACTTC.